A selection of T cell receptor beta chains follows, all from one sample in a study of T cell repertoires in cytomegalovirus infection. MiXCR, applied by TCRdb to the reads, yields one record per CDR3 protein. This sample has 350,000 to 550,000 distinct CDR3 sequences, with around 32% found just once. The specimen was PBMCs. Receptors originate from a human donor in good health (CMV status not recorded). Some clones in this sample may be carry-over from other donors' samples. Both conserved end residues are part of each CDR3. A D gene is named only where the DNA matches it firmly. Size values are once, few and many counts, or a class for expanded clones, and some rows have none.

>TRBD1|few|TRBV19|TRBJ2-1
TGTGCCAGTAGTCACCTCGGGACAGGGTCCTACAATGAGCAGTTCTTC
CASSHLGTGSYNEQFF
>-|many|TRBV24-1|TRBJ2-2
TGTGCCACCAGGACTCGGAACACCGGGGAGCTGTTTTTT
CATRTRNTGELFF
>-|once|TRBV25-1|TRBJ2-2
TGTGCCAGCAGTATACACGCCGGGGAGCTGTTTTTT
CASSIHAGELFF
>-|many|TRBV12-3/TRBV12-4|TRBJ2-7
TGTGCCAGCAGTTTAATCTCTTCTAGCGTGCGGAACAGGGCAGACTACGAGCAGTACTTC
CASSLISSSVRNRADYEQYF
>-|-|TRBV7-6|TRBJ2-7
TGTGCCAGCAGCCAAGGGGGGGACTCCTACGAGCAGTACTTC
CASSQGGDSYEQYF
>TRBD1|-|TRBV11-2|TRBJ2-2
TGTGCCAGCAGCTTAGGACCGGGACAGGGGAGGGCCGGGGAGCTGTTTTTT
CASSLGPGQGRAGELFF
>-|-|TRBV7-3|TRBJ1-2
TGTGCCAGCAGCTTCACAGGGATAGGGTATGGCTACACCTTC
CASSFTGIGYGYTF
>-|-|TRBV28|TRBJ1-2
TGTGCCAGCAGTTTAAGCCTCACAGGGAAGATGAATGGCTACACCTTC
CASSLSLTGKMNGYTF
>-|few|TRBV5-5|TRBJ1-2
TGTGCCAGCAGCAAAAACTCCGGTCCTAACTATGGCTACACCTTC
CASSKNSGPNYGYTF
>-|-|TRBV28|TRBJ2-7
TGTGCCACAGGGGGGGGGGGGCCGGGACAGATCTACAAGCAGTACTTC
CATGGGGPGQIYKQYF
>-|-|TRBV10-3|TRBJ1-2
TGTGCCATCAGCCCAGACTATGGCTACACCTTC
CAISPDYGYTF
>-|-|TRBV6-1|TRBJ2-7
TGTGCCAGCACATCCCGGGCGCCCCGCGAGCAGTACTTC
CASTSRAPREQYF
>TRBD1|many|TRBV7-8|TRBJ1-5
TGTGCCAGCAGCCCAGGGGGGGGAGTTATTAGCAATCAGCCCCAGCATTTT
CASSPGGGVISNQPQHF
>-|-|TRBV6-1|TRBJ1-1
TGTGCCAGCAGACCAGGGGACCGCGGTGCTGAAGCTTTCTTT
CASRPGDRGAEAFF
>TRBD2|-|TRBV5-1|TRBJ2-3
TGCGCCAGCAGCTCCATTAGCGGGTCCCTCGGCGGCACAGATACGCAGTATTTT
CASSSISGSLGGTDTQYF
>TRBD1|-|TRBV20-1|TRBJ1-5
TGCAGTGCTACGACAGGGGGACAGCCCCAGCCTTTT
CSATTGGQPQPF
>TRBD1|many|TRBV19|TRBJ2-2
TGTGCCAGTAGTATCAGAAGAGGGGGCCAGACCGGGGAGCTGTTTTTT
CASSIRRGGQTGELFF
>-|few|TRBV2|TRBJ2-4
TGTGCCAGCAGAGCCCCGGGGCTCGTGGGACAAAACATTCAGTACTTC
CASRAPGLVGQNIQYF
>-|-|TRBV9|TRBJ2-7
TGTGCCAGCGGGGGGGGCAGGGCTAGCGAGCAGTACTTC
CASGGGRASEQYF
>-|-|TRBV11-2|TRBJ1-1
TGTGCCAGCAGCTTAGCCCCGGCAGGATTCCCCAACACTGAAGCTTTCTTT
CASSLAPAGFPNTEAFF
>-|many|TRBV6-2/TRBV6-3|TRBJ2-7
TGTGCCAGCAGATCCCAGGGTAACTACGAGCAGTACTTC
CASRSQGNYEQYF
>-|-|TRBV19|TRBJ2-3
TGTGCCAGTAGTATTGGCAGCACAGATACGCAGTATTTT
CASSIGSTDTQYF
>-|many|TRBV7-2|TRBJ2-7
TGTGCCAGCAGCTTATTGGGTCAGGGTCGCGACGAGCAGTACTTC
CASSLLGQGRDEQYF
>TRBD1|-|TRBV25-1|TRBJ2-7
TGTGCCAGCAGTCACTCCGGGACAGGGAACTACGAGAAGTACTTC
CASSHSGTGNYEKYF
>-|few|TRBV6-5|TRBJ1-6
TGTGCCAGCAGTTACTCCCGGGGGGCTGGGAATTCACCCCTCCACTTT
CASSYSRGAGNSPLHF
>TRBD1|many|TRBV7-6|TRBJ2-3
TGTGCCAGCAGCTTATACAGGGGTAGCACAGATACGCAGTATTTT
CASSLYRGSTDTQYF
>-|few|TRBV15|TRBJ1-4
TGTGCCACCAGCAGAGACCTGGACAGCGGAATTTATTTT
CATSRDLDSGIYF
>-|-|TRBV4-3|TRBJ2-3
TGCGCCAGCAGCCAAGAACGGAACACAGATACGCAGTATTTT
CASSQERNTDTQYF
>TRBD1|-|TRBV20-1|TRBJ1-5
TGCAGTGCTCGGACAGGAGTAAATCAGCCCCAGCATTTT
CSARTGVNQPQHF
>-|-|TRBV6-1|TRBJ2-2
TGTGCCAGCCGAGGAGACAGGTTCACGAACACCGGGGAGCTGTTTTTT
CASRGDRFTNTGELFF
>-|-|TRBV19|TRBJ1-5
TGTGCCAGTAGTATAGTTCCGGGGGGCGCTCAGCCCCAGCATTTT
CASSIVPGGAQPQHF
>-|many|TRBV7-2|TRBJ2-2
TGTGCCAGCAGCCTGCGAGGGATCTCGCTCACCGGGGAGCTGTTTTTT
CASSLRGISLTGELFF
>TRBD2|once|TRBV20-1|TRBJ2-2
TGCAGTGCCAGTACTAGCGGGGCTTCAAACACCGGGGAGCTGTTTTTT
CSASTSGASNTGELFF
>-|-|TRBV4-3|TRBJ1-2
TGCGCCAGCAGCCAAGATCTGCAGGGAAGCTACACCTTC
CASSQDLQGSYTF
>-|-|TRBV25-1|TRBJ2-7
TGTGCCAGCAGTGAATCGGCGGGGCCCTACTACGAGCAGTACTTC
CASSESAGPYYEQYF
>TRBD1|few|TRBV7-9|TRBJ2-3
TGTGCCAGCAGCTTCGGTCAGGGGGCGCTTGATACGCAGTATTTT
CASSFGQGALDTQYF
>TRBD2|-|TRBV20-1|TRBJ2-7
TGCAGTGCTATCCTGACTAGCATACCCTACGAGCAGTACTTC
CSAILTSIPYEQYF
>-|-|TRBV28|TRBJ1-5
TGTGCCAGCAGTTTGGAGCTCAGGGGACATCAGCCCCAGCATTTT
CASSLELRGHQPQHF
>TRBD1|-|TRBV5-3|TRBJ2-2
TGTGCCAGCAGCTTCCAGACAGGGGCGAACACCGGGGAGCTGTTTTTT
CASSFQTGANTGELFF
>-|-|TRBV12-3/TRBV12-4|TRBJ1-3
TGTGCCAGCAGCTACGACGGACAGTTAAACACCATATATTTT
CASSYDGQLNTIYF
>-|-|TRBV7-2|TRBJ1-2
TGTGCCAGAAGCTCTACGGACGGCGGCGGCCACACCTTC
CARSSTDGGGHTF
>-|few|TRBV5-6|TRBJ1-5
TGTGCCAGCAGCTTGGGGGCAGGGACCCTAAATCAGCCCCAGCATTTT
CASSLGAGTLNQPQHF
>TRBD1|-|TRBV5-6|TRBJ2-7
TGTGCCAGCAGCTCCCAGGGGCGGACAGGGACCGACGAGCAGTACTTC
CASSSQGRTGTDEQYF
>-|many|TRBV7-6|TRBJ1-3
TGTGCCAGCGTAAACTTCTCTGGAAACACCATATATTTT
CASVNFSGNTIYF
>-|-|TRBV6-1|TRBJ2-1
TGTGCCACCAGACCCGGGGACTCCTACAATGAGCAGTTCTTC
CATRPGDSYNEQFF